These 18 T cell receptor beta chains share one sample of origin, sequenced in a study of response to subunit inactivated influenza vaccine. TCRdb processed the RT-PCR reads anew with MiXCR; each CDR3 protein has one entry. The sample lists approximately 530,000 distinct CDR3 sequences, approximately 13% occurring once. The material was PBMCs from blood, obtained 45 days after vaccination. Receptors were obtained from a man between 45 and 60 years old who received an inactivated influenza vaccine.

The chain employs TRBV24-1 and TRBJ2-5; 9 bases line up with TRBD1. This CDR3 contains 16 residues. CDR1 and CDR2 (germline): KGHDR, SFDVKD. The V and J ends lost 3 bases and 5 bases, in that order; junction bases with no gene match: 9. Here the CDR3 DNA reads TGTGCCACCAGTGATACTGGGACAGGGCCAGCGGAGACCCAGTACTTC. Protein: CATSDTGTGPAETQYF.

CDR3 nucleotides: TGTGCCATCAGTGCTCCAGGTTCAGCCGGGGAGCTGTTTTTT. This codes for CAISAPGSAGELFF. The chain employs TRBV10-3 and TRBJ2-2; D unclear. Trimming pared 4 bases from V and 6 bases from J, leaving 12 bases between. Germline lookup yields CDR1 ENHRY and CDR2 SYGVKD. The CDR3 contains 14 residues.

The chain carries TRBV12-3 or TRBV12-4 and TRBJ1-4; D remains unclear. CDR3 length: 14 amino acids. Trimming stripped 3 bases from V and 8 bases from J, with 13 bases between. In DNA, the CDR3 is TGTGCCAGCAGTTTCCGGCCGCGCAGGGAAAAACTGTTTTTT. This encodes CASSFRPRREKLFF.

This clonotype was seen more than once but under ten times. The V gene is TRBV24-1, the J gene TRBJ1-2; 8 bases agree with TRBD1. The V and J ends lost 9 bases and 2 bases, in that order; junction bases with no gene match: 4. Germline V gene lookup returns CDR1 KGHDR and CDR2 SFDVKD. The CDR3 consists of 13 residues. The CDR3 DNA reads TGTGCCACCCGACAGGGGAGCAACTATGGCTACACCTTC. Protein: CATRQGSNYGYTF.

This clonotype came up many times. The chain recombines TRBV24-1 with TRBJ2-5; 7 bases are shared with TRBD1. CDR1 and CDR2 from the germline V gene are KGHDR and SFDVKD. Trimming took 4 bases from V and 7 from J; bases not matched to a gene: 8. The CDR3 is made up of 14 amino acids. As DNA, the CDR3 is TGTGCCACCAGTGACGCTACAGGGGATCTGACCCAGTACTTC. This encodes CATSDATGDLTQYF.

This clonotype was seen ten or more times. The gene calls are TRBV5-1 and TRBJ2-1; 11 bases fit TRBD1. Trimming took 2 bases from V and 4 from J; bases not matched to a gene: 5. Germline V lookup: CDR1 SGHRS, CDR2 YFSETQ. This CDR3 has 16 residues. DNA of the CDR3: TGCGCCAGCAGCTTAACGGGACAGGGGGTTTACAATGAGCAGTTCTTC. The encoded protein is CASSLTGQGVYNEQFF.

This chain joins TRBV7-9 and TRBJ1-2, with D possibly being TRBD1 (6 bases). The CDR3 runs 16 residues. With 3 bases removed from V and 0 bases from J, the gap between germline ends came to 14 bases. Germline V CDR1 and CDR2: SEHNR, FQNEAQ (reference sequence). The CDR3 coding sequence is TGTGCCAGCAGCTTCCTGACCTGGGGGCCTAACTATGGCTACACCTTC. It yields the protein CASSFLTWGPNYGYTF.

The chain combines TRBV28 with TRBJ2-7; no clear D gene. The CDR3 covers 13 residues. Germline assignment: CDR1 MDHEN and CDR2 SYDVKM. Trimming shortened V by 5 bases and J by 7 bases, and 15 bases separated the two germline ends. The chain's CDR3 is CASSRNWVEEQYF. CDR3 bases: TGTGCCAGCAGTAGAAATTGGGTTGAGGAGCAGTACTTC.

The J gene is TRBJ2-5, the V gene TRBV11-2; a possible D gene is TRBD2 (6 bases). V was cut by 10 bases and J by 0 bases, with 12 bases left in between. CDR1 is SGHAT, CDR2 FQNNGV, per germline. This CDR3 is 13 amino acids long. The CDR3 loop reads CATQRGNQETQYF. The CDR3 coding sequence is TGTGCCACCCAACGGGGGAACCAAGAGACCCAGTACTTC.

V and J are TRBV6-1 and TRBJ2-4; D is possibly TRBD1 (5 bases). CDR1 MNHNS and CDR2 SASEGT come from the germline V gene. Between the trimmed V and J ends, which lost 5 bases and 4 bases, there was a span of 15 bases. The CDR3 runs to 15 residues. For the CDR3, the DNA is TGTGCCAGCAGTCCCTCCCTGGGGCGGAAAAACATTCAGTACTTC. As protein: CASSPSLGRKNIQYF.

This clonotype came up a few times. V and J are TRBV5-5 and TRBJ2-1, with D uncertain. Germline assignment: CDR1 SGHKS and CDR2 YYEKEE (reference sequence). This CDR3 region has 15 residues. V lost 4 bases and J lost 0, with 11 bases in between. CDR3 nucleotides: TGTGCCAGCAGCCGGACCCCAAGCTCCTACAATGAGCAGTTCTTC. Protein sequence: CASSRTPSSYNEQFF. The variable domain in full, completed from reference TRBV5-5 and TRBJ2-1, reads DAGVTQSPTHLIKTRGQQVTLRCSPISGHKSVSWYQQVLGQGPQFIFQYYEKEERGRGNFPDRFSARQFPNYSSELNVNALLLGDSALYLCASSRTPSSYNEQFFGPGTRLTVL.

This rearrangement joins TRBV12-3 or TRBV12-4 to TRBJ2-5; the match to TRBD1 covers 10 bases. The V gene end was trimmed by 6 bases and the J gene end by 5 bases; junction bases not matched to a gene: 9. The CDR3 runs to 15 residues. The CDR3: CASSRAGQGTETQYF. CDR3 DNA sequence: TGTGCCAGCAGCCGGGCGGGACAGGGGACGGAGACCCAGTACTTC.

The chain has TRBV12-3 or TRBV12-4 and TRBJ1-5, with unresolved D. The CDR3 spans 13 residues. V lost 2 bases to trimming and J lost 6 bases, with 8 bases between them. The DNA for the CDR3 is TGTGCCAGCAGTTTATCCGGGCTTCAGCCCCAGCATTTT. It is translated as CASSLSGLQPQHF.

This clonotype was counted between two and nine times. The chain joins TRBV10-3 to TRBJ2-1; the D gene is possibly TRBD1 (7 bases). Trimming stripped 5 bases from V and 7 bases from J, with 21 bases between. Germline CDR1 and CDR2: ENHRY and SYGVKD. The CDR3 runs 16 residues. The CDR3 region is CAISSRGGGAGNEQFF. CDR3 nucleotide sequence: TGTGCCATCAGTTCCCGTGGAGGGGGCGCGGGGAATGAGCAGTTCTTC.

The V gene is TRBV7-8, the J gene TRBJ2-7; 7 nucleotides agree with TRBD2. Germline lookup yields CDR1 SGHVS and CDR2 FQNEAQ. The J segment lost 2 bases and the V segment lost 6 bases, leaving 7 bases of the junction unmatched. The CDR3 is 14 residues long. The CDR3 spells CASRTERGTYEQYF. The CDR3 nucleotides read TGTGCCAGCAGGACTGAGCGGGGAACCTACGAGCAGTACTTC. Variable domain in full (rest from reference TRBV7-8 and TRBJ2-7): GAGVSQSPRYKVAKRGQDVALRCDPISGHVSLFWYQQALGQGPEFLTYFQNEAQLDKSGLPSDRFFAERPEGSVSTLKIQRTQQEDSAVYLCASRTERGTYEQYFGPGTRLTVT.

This clonotype appeared many times. The rearrangement joins TRBV27 to TRBJ1-6; 7 bases line up with TRBD1. In germline, CDR1 is MNHEY, CDR2 SMNVEV (reference sequence). The CDR3 extends over 16 amino acids. J was trimmed by 4 bases and V by 4 bases; bases with no gene match: 7. The CDR3: CASSSSGTAYNSPLHF. CDR3 coding DNA: TGTGCCAGCAGTTCCTCCGGGACAGCTTATAATTCACCCCTCCACTTT.

A word on this clonotype: A much more abundant neighbour one base away suggests this may be a read error. This CDR3 fails to terminate in the conserved phenylalanine or tryptophan, so it likely reflects a read error. The chain carries TRBV4-1 and TRBJ2-1; the match to TRBD2 covers 10 bases. The germline gives CDR1 MGHRA, CDR2 YSYEKL. There are 15 residues in the CDR3. V was clipped by 0 bases and J by 4 bases; unmatched bases: 0. The CDR3 DNA reads as TGCGCCAGCAGCCAAGAACTAGCGGGGTACAATGAGCAGTTCTAC. Translating it yields CASSQELAGYNEQFY.

The chain links TRBV20-1 to TRBJ2-1, with 7 bases that match TRBD2. V shed 8 bases and J 2 bases; nucleotides not matched to a gene: 6. Germline CDR1 and CDR2: DFQATT and SNEGSKA (reference sequence). The CDR3 has 13 amino acids. This CDR3 reads CSQSREPYNEQFF. CDR3 nucleotides: TGCAGTCAGTCGCGGGAGCCCTACAATGAGCAGTTCTTC.